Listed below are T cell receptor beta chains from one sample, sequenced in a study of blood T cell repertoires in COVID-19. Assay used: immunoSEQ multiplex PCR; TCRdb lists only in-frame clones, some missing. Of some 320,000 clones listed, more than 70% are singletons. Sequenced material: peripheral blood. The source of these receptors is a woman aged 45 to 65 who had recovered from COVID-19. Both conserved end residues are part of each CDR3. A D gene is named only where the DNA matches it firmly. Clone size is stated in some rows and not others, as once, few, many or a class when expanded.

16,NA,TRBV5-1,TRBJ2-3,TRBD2,CASSFSSGGNSDTQYF,TGCGCCAGCAGCTTTTCTAGCGGGGGAAACTCGGATACGCAGTATTTT
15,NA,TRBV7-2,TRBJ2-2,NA,CASSLGGSRTGELFF,TGTGCCAGCAGCTTAGGTGGGAGTCGGACCGGGGAGCTGTTTTTT
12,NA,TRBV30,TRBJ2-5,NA,CAWSDREETQYF,TGTGCCTGGAGTGACCGTGAGGAGACCCAGTACTTC
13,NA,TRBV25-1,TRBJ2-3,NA,CASSTGYADTQYF,TGTGCCAGCAGTACAGGATACGCAGATACGCAGTATTTT
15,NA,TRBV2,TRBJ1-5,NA,CASSAIGGRNQPQHF,TGTGCCAGCAGTGCTATAGGGGGACGCAATCAGCCCCAGCATTTT
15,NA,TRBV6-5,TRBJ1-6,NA,CASSYSTGFDSPLHF,TGTGCCAGCAGTTATAGTACAGGCTTTGATTCACCCCTCCACTTT
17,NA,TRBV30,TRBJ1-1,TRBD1,CAWSGTPGQGWNTEAFF,TGTGCCTGGAGTGGGACCCCTGGACAGGGATGGAACACTGAAGCTTTCTTT
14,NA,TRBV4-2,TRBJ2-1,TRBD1,CASSRGDRGNEQFF,TGTGCCAGCAGCCGAGGGGACAGGGGGAATGAGCAGTTCTTC
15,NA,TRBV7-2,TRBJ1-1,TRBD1,CASSLPKTGRTEAFF,TGTGCCAGCAGCCTACCAAAGACAGGGCGAACTGAAGCTTTCTTT
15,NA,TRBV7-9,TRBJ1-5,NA,CASSLAGQGFQPQHF,TGTGCCAGCAGCTTAGCCGGGCAGGGATTTCAGCCCCAGCATTTT
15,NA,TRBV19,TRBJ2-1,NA,CASSIAGSSYNEQFF,TGTGCCAGTAGTATTGCGGGGAGCTCCTACAATGAGCAGTTCTTC
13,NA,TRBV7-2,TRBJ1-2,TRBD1,CASSAGQIYGYTF,TGTGCCAGCAGCGCGGGACAGATCTATGGCTACACCTTC
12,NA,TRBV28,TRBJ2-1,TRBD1,CASGDRVTEQFF,TGTGCCAGCGGGGACAGGGTCACTGAGCAGTTCTTC
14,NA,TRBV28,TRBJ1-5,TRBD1,CASRRTGLNQPQHF,TGTGCCAGCAGACGGACAGGCCTGAATCAGCCCCAGCATTTT
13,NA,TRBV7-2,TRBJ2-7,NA,CASSLRSNYEQYF,TGTGCCAGCAGCTTACGGAGCAACTACGAGCAGTACTTC
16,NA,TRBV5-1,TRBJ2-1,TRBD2,CASSYPTSGTLGEQFF,TGCGCCAGCAGCTACCCTACTAGCGGGACCTTAGGAGAGCAGTTCTTC
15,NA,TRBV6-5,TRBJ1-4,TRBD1,CASSSRGQGREKLFF,TGTGCCAGCAGTTCCCGGGGACAGGGTCGCGAAAAACTGTTTTTT
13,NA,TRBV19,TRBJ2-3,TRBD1,CASSTLDRQTQYF,TGTGCCAGTAGTACCTTGGACAGGCAAACGCAGTATTTT
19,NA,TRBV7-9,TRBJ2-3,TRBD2,CASNQTPSGRATSTDTQYF,TGTGCCAGCAACCAGACCCCTAGCGGGAGAGCGACTAGCACAGATACGCAGTATTTT
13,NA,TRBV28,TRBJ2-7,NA,CASRGTLAYEQYF,TGTGCCAGCAGGGGGACACTAGCCTACGAGCAGTACTTC
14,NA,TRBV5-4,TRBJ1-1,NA,CASSPQLANTEAFF,TGTGCCAGCAGCCCTCAGCTAGCTAACACTGAAGCTTTCTTT
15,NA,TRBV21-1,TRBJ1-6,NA,CASSKTGTDNSPLHF,TGTGCCAGCAGCAAAACAGGAACGGATAATTCACCCCTCCACTTT
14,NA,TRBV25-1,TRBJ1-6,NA,CASSPDSHNSPLHF,TGTGCCAGCAGTCCTGACAGCCACAATTCACCCCTCCACTTT
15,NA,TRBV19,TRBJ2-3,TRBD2,CASRAAGDRPGTQYF,TGTGCCAGTAGGGCGGCGGGGGATCGCCCAGGTACGCAGTATTTT
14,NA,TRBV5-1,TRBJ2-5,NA,CASSLGGSEETQYF,TGCGCCAGCAGCTTGGGAGGGAGCGAAGAGACCCAGTACTTC
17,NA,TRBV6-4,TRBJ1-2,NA,CASSFFRGGQGLYGYTF,TGTGCCAGCAGTTTTTTTCGAGGTGGGCAGGGCCTCTATGGCTACACCTTC
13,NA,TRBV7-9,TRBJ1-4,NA,CASSRGGVEKLFF,TGTGCCAGCAGCCGCGGGGGTGTTGAAAAACTGTTTTTT
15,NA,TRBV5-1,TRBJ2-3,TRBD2,CASRETSHLTDTQYF,TGCGCCAGCCGAGAGACTAGCCATCTCACAGATACGCAGTATTTT
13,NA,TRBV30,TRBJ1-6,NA,CAWRRLRDSPLHF,TGTGCCTGGAGGAGGTTGAGGGATTCACCCCTCCACTTT
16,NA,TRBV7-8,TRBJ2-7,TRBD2,CASSLANSREGYEQYF,TGTGCCAGCAGCTTAGCCAATTCGCGGGAGGGGTACGAGCAGTACTTC
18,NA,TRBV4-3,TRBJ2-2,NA,CASSQEVGASANTGELFF,TGCGCCAGCAGCCAAGAGGTAGGGGCTTCCGCGAACACCGGGGAGCTGTTTTTT
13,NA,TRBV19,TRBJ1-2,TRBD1,CASSMGTAYGYTF,TGTGCCAGTAGCATGGGGACAGCTTATGGCTACACCTTC
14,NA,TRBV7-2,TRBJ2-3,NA,CASSLDIHTDTQYF,TGTGCCAGCAGCTTGGACATACACACAGATACGCAGTATTTT
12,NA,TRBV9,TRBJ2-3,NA,CASSVGLDTQYF,TGTGCCAGCAGCGTAGGTCTAGATACGCAGTATTTT
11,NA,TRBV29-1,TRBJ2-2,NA,CSVLSTGELFF,TGCAGCGTTCTTAGCACCGGGGAGCTGTTTTTT
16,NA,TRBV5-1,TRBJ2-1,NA,CASSLLQGAPDNEQFF,TGCGCCAGCAGCTTATTACAGGGAGCCCCCGACAATGAGCAGTTCTTC
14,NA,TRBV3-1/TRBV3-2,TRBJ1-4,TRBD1,CASRRTGATEKLFF,TGTGCCAGCAGACGCACAGGGGCAACTGAAAAACTGTTTTTT
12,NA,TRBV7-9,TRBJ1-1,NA,CASDRMYTEAFF,TGTGCCAGTGACAGGATGTACACTGAAGCTTTCTTT
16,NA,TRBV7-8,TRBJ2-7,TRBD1,CASSSPRDRVLYEQYF,TGTGCCAGCAGCTCGCCCCGGGACAGGGTCCTCTACGAGCAGTACTTC
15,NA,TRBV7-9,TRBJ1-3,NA,CASSFDRQSGNTIYF,TGTGCCAGCAGCTTCGACAGACAGTCAGGAAACACCATATATTTT
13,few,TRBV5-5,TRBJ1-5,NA,CASSLGAAQPQHF,TGTGCCAGCAGCTTGGGGGCAGCACAGCCCCAGCATTTT
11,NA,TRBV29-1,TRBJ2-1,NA,CSVGADNEQFF,TGCAGCGTTGGAGCGGACAATGAGCAGTTCTTC
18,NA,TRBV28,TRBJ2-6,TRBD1,CASSSPGQGYLRANVLTF,TGTGCCAGCAGTTCCCCGGGACAGGGTTACCTCCGGGCCAACGTCCTGACTTTC
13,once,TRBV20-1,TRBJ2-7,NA,CSASVPGSYEQYF,TGCAGTGCTAGTGTCCCGGGTTCCTACGAGCAGTACTTC
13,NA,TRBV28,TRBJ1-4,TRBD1,CASTGTGNEKLFF,TGTGCCAGCACCGGGACAGGGAATGAAAAACTGTTTTTT
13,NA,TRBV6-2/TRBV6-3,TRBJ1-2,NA,CASSPDSNYGYTF,TGTGCCAGCAGCCCCGACAGCAACTATGGCTACACCTTC
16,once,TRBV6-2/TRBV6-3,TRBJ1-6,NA,CASSSSFAGKNSPLHF,TGTGCCAGCAGTTCCAGTTTCGCAGGGAAGAATTCACCCCTCCACTTT
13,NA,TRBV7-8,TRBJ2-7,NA,CASSPSDREEQYF,TGTGCCAGCAGCCCGTCTGACAGAGAGGAGCAGTACTTC
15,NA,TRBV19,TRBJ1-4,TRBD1,CASRAPGQGNEKLFF,TGTGCCAGTCGGGCCCCGGGACAGGGCAATGAAAAACTGTTTTTT
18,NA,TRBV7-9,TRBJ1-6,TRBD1,CASSPSSVRTGIGSPLHF,TGTGCCAGCAGCCCCTCATCAGTTCGGACAGGGATTGGCTCACCCCTCCACTTT
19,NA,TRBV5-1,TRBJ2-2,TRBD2,CASSFGPTGSGRDTGELFF,TGCGCCAGCAGTTTTGGCCCCACAGGAAGCGGGAGAGACACCGGGGAGCTGTTTTTT
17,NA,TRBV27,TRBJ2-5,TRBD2,CASSLAGTSGGVETQYF,TGTGCCAGCAGTTTAGCTGGGACTAGCGGGGGGGTAGAGACCCAGTACTTC
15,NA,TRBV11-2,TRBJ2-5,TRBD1,CASSLGGTVPETQYF,TGTGCCAGCAGCTTAGGTGGGACAGTACCAGAGACCCAGTACTTC